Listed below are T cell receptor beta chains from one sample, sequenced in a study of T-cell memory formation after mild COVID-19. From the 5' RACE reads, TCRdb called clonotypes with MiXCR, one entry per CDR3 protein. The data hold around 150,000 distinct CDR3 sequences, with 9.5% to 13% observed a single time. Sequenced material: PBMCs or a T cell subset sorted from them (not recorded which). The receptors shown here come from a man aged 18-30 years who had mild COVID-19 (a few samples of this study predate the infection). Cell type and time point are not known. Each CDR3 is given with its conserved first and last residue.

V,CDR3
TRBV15,CATSRVRDGETQYF
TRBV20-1,CSARSAGSANTGELFF
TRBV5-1,CASSFGTSGSTDTQYF
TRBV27,CASSSRTLGNIQYF
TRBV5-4,CASSLAFGRVSGANVLTF
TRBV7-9,CASTTDQRSSPLHF
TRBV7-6,CASSLDATADTQYF
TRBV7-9,CASSQGTGQTNYGYTF
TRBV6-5,CASSENPGPGGPNEKLFF
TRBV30,CAWTSGGQSSYNEQFF
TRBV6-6,CASSRQHNQPQHF
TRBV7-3,CASSLTGTSGIYNEQFF
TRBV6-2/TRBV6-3,CASSGQPNTEAFF
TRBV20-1,CSAREGGGGTEAFF
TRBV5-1,CASSGAGTRTDTQYF
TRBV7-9,CASSPSNIQYF
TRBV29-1,CSVDGDYEQYF
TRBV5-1,CASSLGEGMNTEAFF
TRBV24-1,CATSDNQAVGDTQYF
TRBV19,CATHPGGNQPQHF
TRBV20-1,CSARDLAGGQNEQFF
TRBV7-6,CASSLVTGQEISGNTIYF
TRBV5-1,CASSLVGLSEQFF
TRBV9,CASNRGGQETQYF
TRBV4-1,CASKGAFMNTEAFF
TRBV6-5,CASSRLAGGVTGELFF
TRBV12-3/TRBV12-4,CASSLGRGPRGAF